This record concerns one T cell receptor beta chain sequence. The data were obtained in a study of blood T cell repertoires in COVID-19. Study-level background: Samples taken during acute and convalescent COVID-19 were collected in the United States, Italy and Spain. Sample material is recorded as cDNA or gDNA derived from T cells, B-cell-depleted T cells, or PBMCs.

In the authors' methods: Using reference gene primer amplification, nucleated cell counts were estimated. The table came from immunoSEQ multiplex PCR; TCRdb's copy has only in-frame clones and leaves some out. From that table come the V and J calls and clone size; the DNA was used to work out D and trimming. The sample gives roughly 360,000 clones, 70% to 85% of which show up once; 1.1% is in the top ten. Sequencing was performed on peripheral blood. The TCR originated in a human donor with acute or convalescent COVID-19. The donor label of this sample is uncertain.

The CDR3: CATSRDRQGSYGYTF. The CDR3 DNA follows: TGTGCCACCAGCAGAGATCGCCAGGGTTCCTATGGCTACACCTTC. The rearrangement joins TRBV15 to TRBJ1-2; weak D call: TRBD1 (5 bases). The CDR3 contains 15 residues. The ends were cut back, 0 bases at V and 4 bases at J, with 12 bases in the middle. Germline V gene data show CDR1 as LNHNV and CDR2 as YYDKDF (reference sequence).